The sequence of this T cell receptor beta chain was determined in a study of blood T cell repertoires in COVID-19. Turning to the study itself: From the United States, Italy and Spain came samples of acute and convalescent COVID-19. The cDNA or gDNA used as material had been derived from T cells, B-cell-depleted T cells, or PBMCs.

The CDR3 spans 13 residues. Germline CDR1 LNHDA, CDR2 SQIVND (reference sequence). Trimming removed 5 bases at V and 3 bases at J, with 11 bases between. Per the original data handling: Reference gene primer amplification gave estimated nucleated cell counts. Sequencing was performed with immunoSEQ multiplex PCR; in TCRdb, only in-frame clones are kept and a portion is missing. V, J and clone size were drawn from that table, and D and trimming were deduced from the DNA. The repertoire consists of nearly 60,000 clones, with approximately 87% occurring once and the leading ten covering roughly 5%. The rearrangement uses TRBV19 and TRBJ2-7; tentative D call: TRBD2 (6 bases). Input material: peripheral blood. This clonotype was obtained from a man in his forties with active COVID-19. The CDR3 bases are TGTGCCAGTAGTGCGCCGGGGGACTACGAGCAGTACTTC. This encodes CASSAPGDYEQYF.